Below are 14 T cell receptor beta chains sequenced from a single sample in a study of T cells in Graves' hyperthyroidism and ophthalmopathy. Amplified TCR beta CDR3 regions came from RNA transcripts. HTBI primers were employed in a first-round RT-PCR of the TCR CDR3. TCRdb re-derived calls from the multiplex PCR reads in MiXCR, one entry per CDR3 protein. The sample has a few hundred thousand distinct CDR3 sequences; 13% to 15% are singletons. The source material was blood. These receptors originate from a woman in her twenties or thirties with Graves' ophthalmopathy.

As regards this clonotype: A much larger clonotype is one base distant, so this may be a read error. The DNA for the CDR3 is TGTACCAGCAATAGGGGGATAAGCGAGCAGTACTTC. Its translation is CTSNRGISEQYF. The chain uses TRBV28 and TRBJ2-7; a possible D gene is TRBD1 (6 bases). CDR1 MDHEN and CDR2 SYDVKM come from the germline V gene. CDR3 length: 12 residues.

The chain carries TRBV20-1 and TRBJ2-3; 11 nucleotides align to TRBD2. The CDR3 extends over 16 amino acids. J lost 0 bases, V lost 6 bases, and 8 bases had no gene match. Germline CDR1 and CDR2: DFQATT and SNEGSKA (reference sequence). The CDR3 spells CSANIPSGGSTDTQYF. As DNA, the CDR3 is TGCAGTGCCAACATCCCTAGCGGGGGGAGCACAGATACGCAGTATTTT.

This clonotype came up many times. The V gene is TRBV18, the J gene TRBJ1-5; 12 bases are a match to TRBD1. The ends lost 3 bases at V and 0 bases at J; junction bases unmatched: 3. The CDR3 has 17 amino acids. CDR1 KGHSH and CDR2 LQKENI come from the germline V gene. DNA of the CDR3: TGTGCCAGCTCACCCGGGACAGGGGGCTTTAGCAATCAGCCCCAGCATTTT. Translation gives CASSPGTGGFSNQPQHF.

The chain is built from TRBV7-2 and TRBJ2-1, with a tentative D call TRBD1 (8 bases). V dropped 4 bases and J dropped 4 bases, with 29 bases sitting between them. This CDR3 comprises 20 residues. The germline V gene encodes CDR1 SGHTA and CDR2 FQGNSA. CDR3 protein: CASSYQTGVFAGEEYNEQFF. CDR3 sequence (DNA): TGTGCCAGCAGCTACCAGACAGGGGTCTTTGCGGGAGAGGAGTACAATGAGCAGTTCTTC.

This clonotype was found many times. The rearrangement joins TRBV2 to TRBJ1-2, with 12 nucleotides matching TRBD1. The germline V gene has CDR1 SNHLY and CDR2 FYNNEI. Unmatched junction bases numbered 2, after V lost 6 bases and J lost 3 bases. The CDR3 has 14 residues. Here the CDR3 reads CASRGTGGYYGYTF. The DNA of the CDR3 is TGTGCCAGCAGGGGGACAGGGGGCTACTATGGCTACACCTTC.

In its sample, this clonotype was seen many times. This CDR3 reads CASSLWGQRTQYF. The DNA for the CDR3 is TGTGCCAGCAGCTTATGGGGCCAGCGAACCCAGTACTTC. V and J are TRBV7-2 and TRBJ2-5, with a weak D call TRBD1 (5 bases). CDR1 is SGHTA and CDR2 is FQGNSA in the germline V gene. This CDR3 has 13 residues. V was clipped by 2 bases and J by 8 bases, with 12 bases between them.

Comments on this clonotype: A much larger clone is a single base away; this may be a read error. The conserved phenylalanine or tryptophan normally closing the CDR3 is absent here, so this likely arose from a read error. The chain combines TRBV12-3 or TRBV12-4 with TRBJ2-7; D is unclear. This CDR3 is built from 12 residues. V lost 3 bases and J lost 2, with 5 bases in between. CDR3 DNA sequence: TGTGCCAGCAGTTTTGGTCCCTACGAGCAGTACTTA. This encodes CASSFGPYEQYL.

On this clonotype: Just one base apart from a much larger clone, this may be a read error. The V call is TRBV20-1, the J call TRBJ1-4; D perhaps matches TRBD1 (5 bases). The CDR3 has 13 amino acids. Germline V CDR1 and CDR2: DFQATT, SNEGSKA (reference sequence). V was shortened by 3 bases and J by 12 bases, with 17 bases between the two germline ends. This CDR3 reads CSASRGRVGELFF. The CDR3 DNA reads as TGCAGTGCTAGTCGGGGACGGGTCGGCGAACTGTTTTTT.

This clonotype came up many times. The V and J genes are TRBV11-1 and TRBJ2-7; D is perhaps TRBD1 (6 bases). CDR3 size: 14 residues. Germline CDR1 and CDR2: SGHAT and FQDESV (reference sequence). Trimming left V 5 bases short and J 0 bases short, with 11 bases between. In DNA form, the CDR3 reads TGTGCCAGCAGCCATGGACAGAGCTCCTACGAGCAGTACTTC. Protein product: CASSHGQSSYEQYF.

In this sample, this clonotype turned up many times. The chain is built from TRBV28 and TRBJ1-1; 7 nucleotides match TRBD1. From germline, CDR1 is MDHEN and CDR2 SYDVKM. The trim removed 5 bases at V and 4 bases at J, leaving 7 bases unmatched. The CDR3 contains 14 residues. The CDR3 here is CASSLTGLSTEAFF. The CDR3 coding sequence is TGTGCCAGCAGTCTGACAGGGTTGTCCACTGAAGCTTTCTTT.

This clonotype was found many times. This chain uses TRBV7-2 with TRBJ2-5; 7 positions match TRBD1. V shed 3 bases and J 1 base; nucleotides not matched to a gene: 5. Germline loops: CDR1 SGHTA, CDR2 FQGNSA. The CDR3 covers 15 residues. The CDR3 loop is CASSFPQGFQETQYF. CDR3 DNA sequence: TGTGCCAGCAGCTTTCCACAGGGGTTCCAAGAGACCCAGTACTTC.

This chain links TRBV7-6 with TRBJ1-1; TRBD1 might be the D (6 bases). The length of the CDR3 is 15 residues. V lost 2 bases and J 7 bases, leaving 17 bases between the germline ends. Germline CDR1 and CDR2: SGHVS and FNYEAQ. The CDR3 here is CASSLSGTLDSEAFF. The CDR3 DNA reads TGTGCCAGCAGCTTATCCGGGACACTGGACAGTGAAGCTTTCTTT.

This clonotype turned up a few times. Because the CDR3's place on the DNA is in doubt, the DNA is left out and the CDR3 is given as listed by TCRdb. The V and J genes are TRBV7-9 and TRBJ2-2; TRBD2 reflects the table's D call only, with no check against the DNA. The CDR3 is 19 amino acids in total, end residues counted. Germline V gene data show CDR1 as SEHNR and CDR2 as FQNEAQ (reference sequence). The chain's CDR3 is CASSLPGLAGANSPGSCFF.

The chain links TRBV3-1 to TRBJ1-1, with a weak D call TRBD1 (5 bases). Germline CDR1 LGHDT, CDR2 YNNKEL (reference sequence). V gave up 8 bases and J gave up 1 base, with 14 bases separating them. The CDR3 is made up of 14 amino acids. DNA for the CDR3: TGTGCCAGCCGGTTAGGGGCCTCGAACACTGAAGCTTTCTTT. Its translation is CASRLGASNTEAFF.